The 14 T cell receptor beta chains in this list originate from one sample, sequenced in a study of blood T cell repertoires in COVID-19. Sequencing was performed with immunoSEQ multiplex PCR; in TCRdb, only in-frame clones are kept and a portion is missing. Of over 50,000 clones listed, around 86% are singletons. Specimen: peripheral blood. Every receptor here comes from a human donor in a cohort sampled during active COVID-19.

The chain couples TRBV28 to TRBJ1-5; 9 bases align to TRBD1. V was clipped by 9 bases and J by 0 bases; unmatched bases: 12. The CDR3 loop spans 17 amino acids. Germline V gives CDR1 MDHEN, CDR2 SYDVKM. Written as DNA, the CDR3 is TGTGCCAGAGAATCCCGGGACAGGGCATATAGCAATCAGCCCCAGCATTTT. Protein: CARESRDRAYSNQPQHF.

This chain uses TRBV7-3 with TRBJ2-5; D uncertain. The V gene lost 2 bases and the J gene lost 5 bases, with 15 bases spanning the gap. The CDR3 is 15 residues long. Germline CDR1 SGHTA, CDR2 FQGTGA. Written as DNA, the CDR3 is TGTGCCAGCAGCTTATACCCCAACCCTAGGGAGACCCAGTACTTC. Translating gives CASSLYPNPRETQYF.

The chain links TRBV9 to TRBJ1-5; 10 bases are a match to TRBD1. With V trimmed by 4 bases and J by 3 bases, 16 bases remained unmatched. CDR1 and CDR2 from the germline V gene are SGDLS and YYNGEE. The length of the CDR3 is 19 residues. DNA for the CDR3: TGTGCCAGCAGCCACCCCCCGGGACAGGGGAGAATTAACAATCAGCCCCAGCATTTT. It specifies CASSHPPGQGRINNQPQHF.

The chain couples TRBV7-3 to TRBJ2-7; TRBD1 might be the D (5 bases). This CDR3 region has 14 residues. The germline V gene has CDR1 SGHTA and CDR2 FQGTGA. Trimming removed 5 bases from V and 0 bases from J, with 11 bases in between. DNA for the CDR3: TGTGCCAGCAGCCCAGGGTACGGCTCCTACGAGCAGTACTTC. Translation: CASSPGYGSYEQYF.

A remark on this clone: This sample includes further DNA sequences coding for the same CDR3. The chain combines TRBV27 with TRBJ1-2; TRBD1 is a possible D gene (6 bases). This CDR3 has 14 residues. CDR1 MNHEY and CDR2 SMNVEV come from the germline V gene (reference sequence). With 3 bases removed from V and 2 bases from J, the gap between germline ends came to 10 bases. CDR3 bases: TGTGCCAGCAGTTTTGGCAGGGGCAACTATGGCTACACCTTC. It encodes CASSFGRGNYGYTF.

The CDR3 coding sequence is TGCGCCAGCAGAGGGACAACCTTCTCCTACGAGCAGTACTTC. Translation: CASRGTTFSYEQYF. V is TRBV5-1 and J is TRBJ2-7; tentatively, D is TRBD1 (6 bases). CDR3 length: 14 residues. CDR1 and CDR2 from the germline V gene are SGHRS and YFSETQ. V lost 5 bases, J lost 0 bases, and 12 bases lay in between.

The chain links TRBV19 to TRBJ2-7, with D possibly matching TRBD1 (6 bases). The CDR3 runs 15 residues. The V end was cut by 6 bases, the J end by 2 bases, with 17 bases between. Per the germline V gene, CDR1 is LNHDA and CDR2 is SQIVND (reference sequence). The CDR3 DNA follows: TGTGCCAGTAGCCCGCTCCGGACAGCTGCCTACGAGCAGTACTTC. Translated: CASSPLRTAAYEQYF.

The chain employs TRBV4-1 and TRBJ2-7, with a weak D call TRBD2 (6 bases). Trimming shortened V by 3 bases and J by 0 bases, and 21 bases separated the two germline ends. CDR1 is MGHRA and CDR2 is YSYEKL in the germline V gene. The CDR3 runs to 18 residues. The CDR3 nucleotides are TGCGCCAGCAGCCATACCGGGACTCCCTCATTTAGCTCCTACGAGCAGTACTTC. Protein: CASSHTGTPSFSSYEQYF.

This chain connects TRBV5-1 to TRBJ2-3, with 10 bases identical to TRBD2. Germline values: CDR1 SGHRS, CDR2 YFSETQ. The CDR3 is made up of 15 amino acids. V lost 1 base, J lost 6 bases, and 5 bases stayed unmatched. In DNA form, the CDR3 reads TGCGCCAGCAGCTTGCCTAGCGGGAGTGAGGATACGCAGTATTTT. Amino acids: CASSLPSGSEDTQYF. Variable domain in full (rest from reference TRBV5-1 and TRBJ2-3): KAGVTQTPRYLIKTRGQQVTLSCSPISGHRSVSWYQQTPGQGLQFLFEYFSETQRNKGNFPGRFSGRQFSNSRSEMNVSTLELGDSALYLCASSLPSGSEDTQYFGPGTRLTVL.

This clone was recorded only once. Here the CDR3 reads CASSNPGGGGNYGYTF. Here the CDR3 DNA reads TGCGCCAGCAGCAACCCCGGAGGGGGGGGAAACTATGGCTACACCTTC. This rearrangement joins TRBV5-1 to TRBJ1-2, with a tentative D call TRBD1 (6 bases). Deletions cut 4 bases from V and 2 bases from J, with 18 bases between. The CDR3 sequence is 16 residues long. Germline CDR1 and CDR2: SGHRS and YFSETQ.

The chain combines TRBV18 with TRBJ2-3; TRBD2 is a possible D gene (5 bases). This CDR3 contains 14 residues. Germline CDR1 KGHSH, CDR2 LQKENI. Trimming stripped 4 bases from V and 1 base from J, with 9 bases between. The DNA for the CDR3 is TGTGCCAGCTCACAAGACGGGGGCACAGATACGCAGTATTTT. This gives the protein CASSQDGGTDTQYF.

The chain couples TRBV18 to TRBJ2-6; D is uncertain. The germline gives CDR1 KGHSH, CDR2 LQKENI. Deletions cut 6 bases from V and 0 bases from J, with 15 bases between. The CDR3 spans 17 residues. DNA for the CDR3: TGTGCCAGCTCCCAGGCACCCCTCGGCTCTGGGGCCAACGTCCTGACTTTC. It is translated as CASSQAPLGSGANVLTF.

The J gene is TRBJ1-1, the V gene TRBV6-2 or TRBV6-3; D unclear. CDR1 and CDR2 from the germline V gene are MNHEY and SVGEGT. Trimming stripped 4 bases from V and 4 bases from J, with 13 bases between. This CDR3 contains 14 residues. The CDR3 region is CASSWALLGTEAFF. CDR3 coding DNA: TGTGCCAGCAGTTGGGCCCTTCTGGGCACTGAAGCTTTCTTT.

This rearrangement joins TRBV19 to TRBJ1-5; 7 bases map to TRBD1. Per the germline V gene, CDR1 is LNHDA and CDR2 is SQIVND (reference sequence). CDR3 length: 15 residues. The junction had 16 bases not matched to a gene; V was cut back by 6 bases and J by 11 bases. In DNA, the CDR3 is TGTGCCAGTAGCTCAGACAGACCCAGGGGGAAGACCCAGCATTTT. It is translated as CASSSDRPRGKTQHF.